In its sample, the clone carrying this T cell receptor (beta chain) was seen a few times. The target antigen is unknown. This record comes from a study of beta chain features in type 1 diabetes. Sequencing targeted expressed TCRB transcripts, as all isolated RNA had been reverse transcribed. This table comes from immunoSEQ multiplex PCR, and its TCRdb copy is limited to in-frame clones, with some not included. The sample has approximately 170,000 clones, roughly 9.1% seen once. J lost 5 bases, V lost 0 bases, and 7 bases had no gene match. Germline V gene sequence: CDR1 GTSNPN, CDR2 SVGIG (reference sequence). The CDR3 is made up of 15 amino acids. Findings of the study overall: A potential PCR bias toward shorter templates would be equal in patient and control samples. Sampled from patients, naive, central memory and Treg TCRB repertoires appeared more similar than those sampled from healthy donors.

CD45RO/CCR7/CD25/CD127/CD95/CD27 separated CD4+ naive, central memory, regulatory and stem cell-like memory cells by sorting. The authors obtained over 98% purity in all sorted populations. This TCR was sampled from a woman between 18 and 30 years old in good health. The specimen sequenced was central memory CD4+ T cells from blood. The J gene is TRBJ2-5, the V gene TRBV30; TRBD2 matches 9 bases. CDR3 bases: TGTGCCTGGAGTGTGACTAGCGGTGTTGGGGAGACCCAGTACTTC. Protein: CAWSVTSGVGETQYF.